A single sample is the source of the 22 T cell receptor beta chains below, sequenced in a study of T-cell reconstitution after alpha-beta-depleted transplantation in children. A library of TCRbeta sequences, prepared with unique molecular identifiers, was generated. In TCRdb, the PCR reads were re-called with MiXCR into one record per CDR3 protein. The sample consists of a few hundred thousand distinct CDR3 sequences, about 18% of them appearing once. This sample comprised PBMCs from the stem cell graft donor, obtained from the stem cell graft. Every receptor here comes from a human donor who donated a stem cell graft to a child with acute lymphoblastic leukemia.

The chain links TRBV5-1 to TRBJ2-1; TRBD2 agrees at 14 bases. Per germline, CDR1 SGHRS and CDR2 YFSETQ. V trimming: 3 bases; J trimming: 8 bases; junction bases outside the gene matches: 7. The CDR3 loop spans 16 amino acids. The CDR3 region is CASSWAGTSGSDEQFF. In DNA form, the CDR3 reads TGCGCCAGCAGCTGGGCCGGGACTAGCGGGAGCGATGAGCAGTTCTTC.

The chain is built from TRBV24-1 and TRBJ2-3; no definite D call. Germline assignment: CDR1 KGHDR and CDR2 SFDVKD. The V end was cut by 3 bases, the J end by 6 bases, with 6 bases between. CDR3 length: 12 residues. The CDR3 sequence: CATSDTADTQYF. CDR3 nucleotide sequence: TGTGCCACCAGTGATACGGCGGATACGCAGTATTTT.

The rearrangement joins TRBV12-3 or TRBV12-4 to TRBJ1-1; D not certain. V lost 7 bases and J lost 7, with 10 bases in between. The CDR3 spans 11 residues. The CDR3 nucleotides read TGTGCCAGCAATCAGTGGGGTGAAGCTTTCTTT. This gives the protein CASNQWGEAFF.

This chain uses TRBV9 with TRBJ2-2; D unclear. Trimming removed 1 base from V and 6 bases from J, with 7 bases in between. The CDR3 consists of 13 residues. Germline values: CDR1 SGDLS, CDR2 YYNGEE. The CDR3 nucleotides are TGTGCCAGCAGCGTATCCCCCGCCGGGGAGCTGTTTTTT. It translates to CASSVSPAGELFF. The whole variable domain, filled in from reference TRBV9 and TRBJ2-2, reads DSGVTQTPKHLITATGQRVTLRCSPRSGDLSVYWYQQSLDQGLQFLIQYYNGEERAKGNILERFSAQQFPDLHSELNLSSLELGDSALYFCASSVSPAGELFFGEGSRLTVL.

The rearrangement links TRBV20-1 to TRBJ2-7; D is unclear. This CDR3 spans 10 amino acids. Looked up from germline, CDR1 is DFQATT and CDR2 is SNEGSKA (reference sequence). V lost 5 bases and J 4 bases, leaving 6 bases between the germline ends. The CDR3 loop is CSAGYYEQYF. Written as DNA, the CDR3 is TGCAGTGCTGGGTATTACGAGCAGTACTTC.

This clonotype was seen repeatedly, ten times or more. The chain has TRBV7-8 and TRBJ2-1, with 13 bases lining up with TRBD2. The CDR3 contains 17 residues. Trimming cost V 6 bases and J 8 bases; bases outside gene matches: 13. CDR1 and CDR2 (germline): SGHVS, FQNEAQ. The CDR3 spells CASRLLATSGRYYEQFF. CDR3 DNA: TGTGCCAGCAGACTCCTAGCGACTAGCGGGAGGTATTATGAGCAGTTCTTC. Together with reference TRBV7-8 and TRBJ2-1, the CDR3 gives the full variable domain: GAGVSQSPRYKVAKRGQDVALRCDPISGHVSLFWYQQALGQGPEFLTYFQNEAQLDKSGLPSDRFFAERPEGSVSTLKIQRTQQEDSAVYLCASRLLATSGRYYEQFFGPGTRLTVL.

This clonotype was seen a few times. The genes are TRBV12-3 or TRBV12-4 and TRBJ2-5; the D gene could be TRBD1 or TRBD2 (6 bases each). This CDR3 comprises 16 residues. V lost 5 bases to trimming and J lost 5 bases, with 21 bases between them. CDR3 coding DNA: TGTGCCAGCAGTCCGTATGAGGGCCAGGGGAGGGAGACCCAGTACTTC. It translates to CASSPYEGQGRETQYF.

This clonotype came up a few times. This rearrangement joins TRBV9 to TRBJ1-1, with 10 bases lining up with TRBD1. The V gene's germline CDR1 is SGDLS and CDR2 YYNGEE. V trimming: 4 bases; J trimming: 8 bases; junction bases outside the gene matches: 14. The CDR3 spans 16 residues. The CDR3 sequence: CASSLRDRGMEVEAFF. The CDR3 DNA sequence: TGTGCCAGCAGCCTCCGGGACAGGGGAATGGAGGTCGAAGCTTTCTTT. Using reference TRBV9 and TRBJ1-1 for the parts outside the CDR3, the full variable domain is DSGVTQTPKHLITATGQRVTLRCSPRSGDLSVYWYQQSLDQGLQFLIQYYNGEERAKGNILERFSAQQFPDLHSELNLSSLELGDSALYFCASSLRDRGMEVEAFFGQGTRLTVV.

The rearrangement joins TRBV18 to TRBJ1-1; D possibly corresponds to TRBD1 (6 bases). This CDR3 has 13 amino acids. The germline V gene has CDR1 KGHSH and CDR2 LQKENI. Trimming took 7 bases from V and 10 from J, leaving 19 bases between them. The CDR3 region has the DNA TGTGCCAGCTTCCCCCAGCGGACAGAAGGAGCTTTCTTT. Protein: CASFPQRTEGAFF.

The rearrangement joins TRBV18 to TRBJ1-1; D is possibly TRBD1 (5 bases). The germline V and J ends were trimmed by 3 bases and 5 bases, with 13 bases remaining between them. The CDR3 contains 14 residues. The germline V gene has CDR1 KGHSH and CDR2 LQKENI. CDR3 DNA sequence: TGTGCCAGCTCACCCCAAGGGGCCGGAACTGAAGCTTTCTTT. Amino acids: CASSPQGAGTEAFF. The entire variable domain, with the rest obtained from reference TRBV18 and TRBJ1-1, is as follows: NAGVMQNPRHLVRRRGQEARLRCSPMKGHSHVYWYRQLPEEGLKFMVYLQKENIIDESGMPKERFSAEFPKEGPSILRIQQVVRGDSAAYFCASSPQGAGTEAFFGQGTRLTVV.

V gene TRBV29-1 combines with J gene TRBJ2-2; D unclear. The CDR3 spans 13 residues. Germline CDR1 and CDR2: SQVTM and ANQGSEA. Trimming removed 2 bases at V and 3 bases at J, with 7 bases between. CDR3 region: CSVERAYTGELFF. Written as DNA, the CDR3 is TGCAGCGTTGAACGGGCTTACACCGGGGAGCTGTTTTTT.

The chain carries TRBV30 and TRBJ2-7; 9 bases match TRBD1. V shed 4 bases, J shed 3 bases, and the junction held 13 bases outside the gene matches. This CDR3 region has 16 residues. CDR1 is GTSNPN, CDR2 SVGIG, per germline (reference sequence). In DNA form, the CDR3 reads TGTGCCTGGAAAGGACAGGGGAGGTTAGCGGACTACGAGCAGTACTTC. As protein: CAWKGQGRLADYEQYF.

This clonotype was recorded at least ten times. The rearrangement uses TRBV13 and TRBJ2-5, with TRBD2 matching over 15 bases. The CDR3 loop spans 15 amino acids. V lost 5 bases to trimming and J lost 5 bases; unmatched junction nucleotides: 3. Germline CDR1 reads PRHDT; CDR2 reads FYEKMQ (reference sequence). The CDR3 loop is CASSKGLAGGETQYF. The CDR3, as DNA: TGTGCCAGCAGCAAGGGACTAGCGGGAGGCGAGACCCAGTACTTC.

The V gene is TRBV13, the J gene TRBJ2-7, with 7 bases that match TRBD1. The CDR3 is made up of 14 amino acids. V lost 5 bases, J lost 8 bases, and 12 bases stayed unmatched. CDR1 PRHDT and CDR2 FYEKMQ come from the germline V gene (reference sequence). CDR3 region: CASSPGTDRGQQYF. CDR3 DNA: TGTGCCAGCAGCCCCGGGACAGATAGGGGACAGCAGTACTTC.

This chain links TRBV2 with TRBJ2-1; the match to TRBD1 covers 10 bases. The CDR3 has 15 amino acids. V shed 7 bases, J shed 4 bases, and the junction held 7 bases outside the gene matches. The V gene's germline CDR1 is SNHLY and CDR2 FYNNEI. CDR3 nucleotides: TGTGCCAGCATAAGGGACAGGGGATTATACAATGAGCAGTTCTTC. It codes for CASIRDRGLYNEQFF.

In this sample, this clonotype turned up a few times. The V gene is TRBV12-3 or TRBV12-4, the J gene TRBJ1-1; D is ambiguous. V lost 6 bases to trimming and J lost 4 bases, with 15 bases between them. CDR3 length equals 14 residues. This CDR3 is CASRATLEATEAFF. DNA of the CDR3: TGTGCCAGCAGGGCGACTCTAGAGGCCACTGAAGCTTTCTTT.

This chain links TRBV29-1 with TRBJ1-1; D perhaps matches TRBD1 (5 bases). Looked up from germline, CDR1 is SQVTM and CDR2 is ANQGSEA. Trimming stripped 3 bases from V and 10 bases from J, with 15 bases between. The CDR3 extends over 12 amino acids. The CDR3 spells CSVEGMGPGAFF. The DNA of the CDR3 is TGCAGCGTTGAGGGTATGGGGCCCGGAGCTTTCTTT.

This clonotype was found a few times. This sequence joins TRBV6-5 and TRBJ1-5, with a tentative D call TRBD1 (6 bases). Germline V gene sequence: CDR1 MNHEY, CDR2 SVGAGI. The CDR3 runs 15 residues. V was pared by 11 bases and J by 0 bases, with 17 bases between. This chain's CDR3 is CASSYRAHSNQPQHF. The DNA for the CDR3 is TGTGCCTCCAGTTACAGGGCCCATAGCAATCAGCCCCAGCATTTT.

The chain's CDR3 is CAISESRTSGSTMDTQYF. DNA for the CDR3: TGTGCCATCAGTGAGTCGAGGACTAGCGGGAGTACTATGGATACGCAGTATTTT. The gene calls are TRBV10-3 and TRBJ2-3; 13 nucleotides agree with TRBD2. Germline V gene sequence: CDR1 ENHRY, CDR2 SYGVKD. The CDR3 is made up of 18 amino acids. Losses at the gene ends were 0 bases for V and 6 bases for J; bases not matched to a gene: 9.

This clonotype was picked up one time. The chain uses TRBV7-9 and TRBJ1-5; D is ambiguous. With 5 bases removed from V and 5 bases from J, the gap between germline ends came to 7 bases. The germline CDR1 and CDR2 sequences are SEHNR and FQNEAQ (reference sequence). The CDR3 spans 12 residues. This chain's CDR3 is CASSASHQPQHF. CDR3 in DNA: TGTGCCAGCAGCGCGTCACATCAGCCCCAGCATTTT. The variable domain in full, with the rest retrieved from reference TRBV7-9 and TRBJ1-5, is DTGVSQNPRHKITKRGQNVTFRCDPISEHNRLYWYRQTLGQGPEFLTYFQNEAQLEKSRLLSDRFSAERPKGSFSTLEIQRTEQGDSAMYLCASSASHQPQHFGDGTRLSIL.

The chain employs TRBV12-3 or TRBV12-4 and TRBJ2-5; no clear D gene. The CDR3 runs to 14 residues. The ends were cut back, 3 bases at V and 2 bases at J, with 10 bases in the middle. Here the CDR3 DNA reads TGTGCCAGCAGTTTCGGGCAGGTTCAAGAGACCCAGTACTTC. It translates to CASSFGQVQETQYF.

This clonotype was counted only a few times. The genes are TRBV7-3 and TRBJ2-3; 10 nucleotides agree with TRBD2. In germline, CDR1 is SGHTA, CDR2 FQGTGA. CDR3 length: 16 amino acids. V was clipped by 5 bases and J by 4 bases; unmatched bases: 9. In DNA, the CDR3 is TGTGCCAGCAGCACCGACCTAGCGGGAGCTCCAGATACGCAGTATTTT. This sequence encodes CASSTDLAGAPDTQYF.